A single T cell receptor beta chain is shown here with its context. Germline V CDR1 and CDR2: SNHLY, FYNNEI. The CDR3 is 12 residues long. V dropped 1 base and J dropped 6 bases, with 7 bases sitting between them. Method: immunoSEQ multiplex PCR; TCRdb's copy keeps in-frame clones and lacks some. The repertoire holds over 100,000 clones, with 80% to 90% as singletons. This entry belongs to a study of cytotoxic CD8 clonotypes in ibrutinib-treated CLL. The wider study: On average, each sample had approximately 260,000 productive templates and more than 75,000 productive rearrangements.

The TCR comes from a human donor with chronic lymphocytic leukemia. The input for sequencing was PBMCs, taken after 24 months of ibrutinib treatment. The chain recombines TRBV2 with TRBJ2-7, with D unresolved. The DNA for the CDR3 is TGTGCCAGCAGTGAAGTCGGGTCCGAGCAGTACTTC. It specifies CASSEVGSEQYF.